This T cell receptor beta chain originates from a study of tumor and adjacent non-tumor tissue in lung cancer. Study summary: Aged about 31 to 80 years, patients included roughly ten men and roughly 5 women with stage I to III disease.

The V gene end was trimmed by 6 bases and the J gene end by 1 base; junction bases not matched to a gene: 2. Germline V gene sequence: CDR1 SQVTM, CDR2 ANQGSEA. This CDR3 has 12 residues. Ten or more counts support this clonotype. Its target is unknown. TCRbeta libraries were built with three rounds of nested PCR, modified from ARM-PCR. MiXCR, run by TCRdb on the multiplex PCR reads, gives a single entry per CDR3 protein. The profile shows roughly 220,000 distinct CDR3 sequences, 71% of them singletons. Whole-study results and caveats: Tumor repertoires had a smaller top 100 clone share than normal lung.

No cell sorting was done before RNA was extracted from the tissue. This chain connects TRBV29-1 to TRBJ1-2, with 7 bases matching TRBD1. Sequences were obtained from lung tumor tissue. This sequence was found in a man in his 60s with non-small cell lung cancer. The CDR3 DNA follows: TGCAGCGTCGGGACAGTTAACTATGGCTACACCTTC. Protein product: CSVGTVNYGYTF.